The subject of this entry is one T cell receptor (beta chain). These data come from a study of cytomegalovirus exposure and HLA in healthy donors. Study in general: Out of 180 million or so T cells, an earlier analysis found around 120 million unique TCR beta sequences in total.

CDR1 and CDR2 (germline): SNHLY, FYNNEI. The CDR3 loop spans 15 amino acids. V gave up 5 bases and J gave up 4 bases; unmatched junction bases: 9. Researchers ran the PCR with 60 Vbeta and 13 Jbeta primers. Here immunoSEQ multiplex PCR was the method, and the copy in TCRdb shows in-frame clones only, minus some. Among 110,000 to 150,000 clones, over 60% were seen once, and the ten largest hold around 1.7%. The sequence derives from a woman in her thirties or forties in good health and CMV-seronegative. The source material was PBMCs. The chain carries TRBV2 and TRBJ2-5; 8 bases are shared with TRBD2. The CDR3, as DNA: TGTGCCAGCAGTCCAACGGGGGGGGTTGGAGAGACCCAGTACTTC. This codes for CASSPTGGVGETQYF. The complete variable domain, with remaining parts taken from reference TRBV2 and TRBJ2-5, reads EPEVTQTPSHQVTQMGQEVILRCVPISNHLYFYWYRQILGQKVEFLVSFYNNEISEKSEIFDDQFSVERPDGSNFTLKIRSTKLEDSAMYFCASSPTGGVGETQYFGPGTRLLVL.